The rows below give T cell receptor beta chains drawn from one sample of a study of regulatory T cells in long-lasting Graves disease. MiXCR was run by TCRdb on the multiplex PCR reads, yielding one entry per CDR3 protein. The repertoire holds over 350,000 distinct CDR3 sequences, around 20% seen once, with around 21% in the top ten. Sequencing used peripheral blood mononuclear cells (PBMCs), obtained when the disease was refractory, from a patient treated with antithyroid drugs. The source of these receptors is a female donor with Graves disease. Each CDR3 is given with its conserved first and last residue. D genes are given only for firm matches. The size field is filled for only some rows; it gives once, few, many or a size class.

>few|TRBJ1-5|.|TRBV30
CAWSRGINQPQHF
TGTGCCTGGAGTCGGGGGATCAATCAGCCCCAGCATTTT
>many|TRBJ2-7|.|TRBV20-1
CSARDLGGHEQYF
TGCAGTGCTAGAGATCTCGGTGGGCACGAGCAGTACTTC
>many|TRBJ1-1|TRBD1|TRBV19
CASSKGQGFSTEAFF
TGTGCCAGTAGTAAAGGACAGGGGTTCAGCACTGAAGCTTTCTTT
>few|TRBJ2-1|TRBD2|TRBV29-1
CSVAGLAESYNEQFF
TGCAGCGTTGCTGGACTAGCGGAGTCCTACAATGAGCAGTTCTTC
>.|TRBJ2-5|TRBD2|TRBV28
CASNFLAGGETQYF
TGTGCCAGCAATTTTCTAGCGGGGGGGGAGACCCAGTACTTC
>.|TRBJ2-5|.|TRBV7-9
CASSLVSTGPGKETQYF
TGTGCCAGCAGCTTAGTTAGTACAGGGCCTGGAAAAGAGACCCAGTACTTC
>.|TRBJ2-5|.|TRBV5-1
CASSPEFGWVQETQYF
TGCGCCAGCAGCCCGGAGTTCGGGTGGGTGCAAGAGACCCAGTACTTC
>few|TRBJ1-1|TRBD1|TRBV6-1
CAGRDRESRAEAFF
TGTGCCGGACGGGACAGGGAGAGTAGGGCTGAAGCTTTCTTT
>many|TRBJ2-5|.|TRBV27
CASSPTAGTETQYF
TGTGCCAGCAGTCCCACAGCTGGGACGGAGACCCAGTACTTC
>many|TRBJ2-7|.|TRBV2
CASSELLAVSYEQYF
TGTGCCAGCAGTGAACTGCTTGCCGTCTCCTACGAGCAGTACTTC
>many|TRBJ1-4|TRBD1|TRBV2
CASGGDRSIEKLFF
TGTGCCAGCGGAGGGGACAGGAGTATCGAAAAACTGTTTTTT
>.|TRBJ2-6|.|TRBV30
CAWSVSQGLSGANVLTF
TGTGCCTGGAGTGTGAGCCAGGGTTTATCTGGGGCCAACGTCCTGACTTTC
>.|TRBJ1-5|.|TRBV6-1
CASRGLYSNQPQHF
TGTGCCAGCAGGGGCTTATATAGCAATCAGCCCCAGCATTTT
>many|TRBJ1-3|.|TRBV7-2
CASSLAKWGDTIYF
TGTGCCAGCAGCTTAGCGAAATGGGGGGACACCATATATTTT
>.|TRBJ2-5|TRBD2|TRBV29-1
CSVEDLTSGGIQETQYF
TGCAGCGTTGAAGATCTAACTAGCGGGGGAATACAAGAGACCCAGTACTTC
>.|TRBJ2-5|.|TRBV7-2
CASSLQGGSSRETQYF
TGTGCCAGCAGCCTACAAGGGGGGAGTTCGAGGGAGACCCAGTACTTC
>many|TRBJ2-7|.|TRBV27
CASSNGQTYEQYF
TGTGCCAGCAGCAATGGACAAACCTACGAGCAGTACTTC
>.|TRBJ1-1|.|TRBV3-1
CASSQDWINTEAFF
TGTGCCAGCAGCCAAGATTGGATAAACACTGAAGCTTTCTTT
>.|TRBJ2-5|TRBD2|TRBV10-2
CATGRADETQYF
TGCGCCACGGGGAGGGCGGATGAGACCCAGTACTTC
>few|TRBJ1-2|TRBD1|TRBV28
CASLGTVKYGYTF
TGTGCCAGCCTTGGGACAGTGAAATATGGCTACACCTTC
>many|TRBJ2-5|TRBD2|TRBV6-2/TRBV6-3
CASSYTRTSGLETQYF
TGTGCCAGCAGTTACACCAGGACTAGCGGGTTGGAGACCCAGTACTTC
>few|TRBJ2-6|.|TRBV5-1
CASSFQDNVLTF
TGCGCCAGCAGCTTCCAGGACAACGTCCTGACTTTC
>.|TRBJ2-5|TRBD2|TRBV30
CAWSEGAGVRQYF
TGTGCCTGGAGTGAGGGAGCGGGAGTACGCCAGTACTTC
>few|TRBJ2-7|TRBD1|TRBV6-1
CASILSPTGTYEQYF
TGTGCCAGCATCCTCTCTCCGACAGGGACCTACGAGCAGTACTTC
>many|TRBJ1-1|.|TRBV11-1
CASSFGGAGNTEAFF
TGTGCCAGCAGCTTCGGGGGTGCGGGGAACACTGAAGCTTTCTTT
>many|TRBJ1-6|TRBD1|TRBV12-3/TRBV12-4
CASSETGVSPLHF
TGTGCCAGCAGCGAAACAGGGGTTTCACCCCTCCACTTT
>few|TRBJ1-1|.|TRBV19
CASNQGRNTEAFF
TGTGCCAGTAACCAGGGGCGGAACACTGAAGCTTTCTTT
>many|TRBJ2-2|.|TRBV27
CASTTRVITGELFF
TGTGCCAGCACTACTCGGGTTATCACCGGGGAGCTGTTTTTT
>many|TRBJ1-1|.|TRBV6-2/TRBV6-3
CASSYSPWSTEAFF
TGTGCCAGCAGTTACTCTCCCTGGAGTACTGAAGCTTTCTTT
>.|TRBJ1-1|.|TRBV5-4
CASRKDPQNTEAFF
TGTGCCAGCAGAAAAGACCCCCAGAACACTGAAGCTTTCTTT
>many|TRBJ1-1|TRBD1|TRBV7-2
CASSLEERGRGAEAFF
TGTGCCAGCAGCTTAGAGGAGAGGGGGCGAGGAGCTGAAGCTTTCTTT
>.|TRBJ2-7|TRBD1|TRBV7-9
CASSLNPGQGTYEQYF
TGTGCCAGCAGCTTAAATCCGGGACAGGGGACCTACGAGCAGTACTTC
>.|TRBJ2-7|TRBD1|TRBV2
CASSDHRGLGEQYF
TGTGCCAGCAGTGACCACAGGGGGCTCGGCGAGCAGTACTTC
>few|TRBJ1-4|.|TRBV7-2
CASSPKVATNEKLFF
TGTGCCAGCAGCCCGAAAGTGGCAACTAATGAAAAACTGTTTTTT
>.|TRBJ2-2|.|TRBV3-1
CASSQKTGELFF
TGTGCCAGCAGCCAAAAAACCGGGGAGCTGTTTTTT
>many|TRBJ2-5|TRBD1|TRBV12-3/TRBV12-4
CASSHSWGQEETQYF
TGTGCCAGCAGCCACTCGTGGGGACAGGAAGAGACCCAGTACTTC
>many|TRBJ2-5|.|TRBV3-1
CASSRTTTVQETQYF
TGTGCCAGCAGCCGAACTACAACGGTACAAGAGACCCAGTACTTC
>.|TRBJ2-4|.|TRBV5-5
CASSLGIYGGHQYF
TGTGCCAGCAGCTTGGGGATCTATGGGGGACATCAGTACTTC
>few|TRBJ2-7|.|TRBV20-1
CSAGHSYEQYF
TGCAGTGCCGGACACTCCTACGAGCAGTACTTC